What follows are 20 T cell receptor beta chains derived from one specimen sequenced in a study of blood T cell repertoires in COVID-19. Repertoires were generated with immunoSEQ multiplex PCR, while TCRdb's copy carries only in-frame clones and drops some. The repertoire holds around 230,000 clones, with approximately 91% as singletons. The specimen was peripheral blood. The receptors derive from a man in his forties with acute or convalescent COVID-19.

This clone has a single count. The chain joins TRBV12-3 or TRBV12-4 to TRBJ1-1; no definite D call. Trimming stripped 3 bases from V and 1 base from J, with 6 bases between. CDR3 length equals 13 residues. For the CDR3, the DNA is TGTGCCAGCAGTTTGCGGCCGAACACTGAAGCTTTCTTT. This sequence encodes CASSLRPNTEAFF.

This chain links TRBV11-2 with TRBJ2-5; 14 positions agree with TRBD2. Germline V gene sequence: CDR1 SGHAT, CDR2 FQNNGV. Losses at the gene ends were 5 bases for V and 1 base for J; bases not matched to a gene: 12. The CDR3 runs 19 residues. CDR3 residues: CASSPRGLAGVGLQETQYF. In DNA, the CDR3 is TGTGCCAGCAGCCCGCGGGGACTAGCGGGAGTAGGGCTCCAAGAGACCCAGTACTTC.

J is TRBJ1-2 and V is TRBV6-2 or TRBV6-3; D gene ambiguous. CDR3 length: 12 amino acids. V lost 5 bases and J 8 bases, leaving 12 bases between the germline ends. Looked up from germline, CDR1 is MNHEY and CDR2 is SVGEGT. The CDR3 coding sequence is TGTGCCAGCAGTCCCCTAGTAGGCGGCTACACCTTC. It yields the protein CASSPLVGGYTF.

The chain employs TRBV27 and TRBJ2-3, with a tentative D call TRBD2 (5 bases). Germline lookup yields CDR1 MNHEY and CDR2 SMNVEV (reference sequence). Between the trimmed V and J ends, which lost 5 bases and 3 bases, there was a span of 12 bases. There are 14 residues in the CDR3. The CDR3 coding sequence is TGTGCCAGCAGTACGACCCGGGGTACAGATACGCAGTATTTT. It specifies CASSTTRGTDTQYF.

The J gene is TRBJ2-5, the V gene TRBV19; 9 positions agree with TRBD1. Germline CDR1 LNHDA, CDR2 SQIVND (reference sequence). This CDR3 contains 14 residues. V lost 4 bases, J lost 3 bases, and 3 bases stayed unmatched. CDR3 amino acids: CASSKRTGEETQYF. CDR3 coding DNA: TGTGCCAGTAGTAAACGGACAGGGGAAGAGACCCAGTACTTC. Full variable domain (missing parts from reference TRBV19 and TRBJ2-5): DGGITQSPKYLFRKEGQNVTLSCEQNLNHDAMYWYRQDPGQGLRLIYYSQIVNDFQKGDIAEGYSVSREKKESFPLTVTSAQKNPTAFYLCASSKRTGEETQYFGPGTRLLVL.

The CDR3 is CAWVQRDSRNTIYF. CDR3 DNA: TGTGCCTGGGTGCAGAGGGACTCCCGGAACACCATATATTTT. This chain connects TRBV30 to TRBJ1-3; D perhaps matches TRBD1 (5 bases). The CDR3 spans 14 residues. Germline CDR1 is GTSNPN and CDR2 is SVGIG (reference sequence). V was pared by 5 bases and J by 7 bases, with 18 bases between.

This clone was observed a handful of times. The rearrangement links TRBV7-8 to TRBJ2-7, with a weak D call TRBD1 (6 bases). Germline assignment: CDR1 SGHVS and CDR2 FQNEAQ. CDR3 length equals 14 residues. The V and J ends lost 1 base and 6 bases respectively, with 13 bases between them. CDR3 in DNA: TGTGCCAGCAGCTTAGAAGGGACACTTTTCGAGCAGTACTTC. It translates to CASSLEGTLFEQYF.

V usage is TRBV11-2 and J usage is TRBJ1-4, with D perhaps matching TRBD1 (5 bases). The CDR3 covers 14 residues. Trimming stripped 3 bases from V and 4 bases from J, with 9 bases between. Germline CDR1 reads SGHAT; CDR2 reads FQNNGV. The CDR3 nucleotides read TGTGCCAGCAGCTTCAGGGCGGATAATGAAAAACTGTTTTTT. Its protein is CASSFRADNEKLFF.

The J gene is TRBJ2-2, the V gene TRBV10-2; 7 positions match TRBD2. The germline gives CDR1 WSHSY, CDR2 SAAADI. With 3 bases clipped from V and 0 bases from J, the junction kept 4 bases outside the gene matches. The CDR3 sequence is 16 residues long. The CDR3 nucleotides read TGCGCCAGCAGTGATCCCGGGACTACGAACACCGGGGAGCTGTTTTTT. It encodes CASSDPGTTNTGELFF.

V is TRBV7-2 and J is TRBJ1-1; 7 nucleotides agree with TRBD1. Trimming removed 4 bases from V and 2 bases from J; junction bases left unmatched: 10. Germline CDR1 is SGHTA and CDR2 is FQGNSA. The CDR3 length is 16 residues. The CDR3 DNA sequence: TGTGCCAGCAGCTACCGGACAGGAGCGGTAAACACTGAAGCTTTCTTT. Its translation is CASSYRTGAVNTEAFF. Filled out from reference TRBV7-2 and TRBJ1-1, the complete variable domain reads GAGVSQSPSNKVTEKGKDVELRCDPISGHTALYWYRQSLGQGLEFLIYFQGNSAPDKSGLPSDRFSAERTGGSVSTLTIQRTQQEDSAVYLCASSYRTGAVNTEAFFGQGTRLTVV.

The V gene is TRBV9, the J gene TRBJ2-5; D is unclear. The length of the CDR3 is 14 residues. CDR1 and CDR2 from the germline V gene are SGDLS and YYNGEE. Trimming took off 0 bases at V and 1 base at J, with 7 bases between the two ends. Written as DNA, the CDR3 is TGTGCCAGCAGCGTAGGGCTGCTCCAAGAGACCCAGTACTTC. The encoded protein is CASSVGLLQETQYF.

This sequence joins TRBV10-3 and TRBJ1-2; TRBD1 might be the D (5 bases). The CDR3 loop spans 15 amino acids. Trimming removed 0 bases at V and 4 bases at J, with 12 bases between. The germline V gene has CDR1 ENHRY and CDR2 SYGVKD. The CDR3 spells CAISESQAQGYGYTF. As DNA, the CDR3 is TGTGCCATCAGTGAGTCTCAGGCTCAGGGCTATGGCTACACCTTC.

The CDR3 is CASSLRFLGERDEKLFF. The CDR3 DNA sequence: TGTGCCAGCAGCTTAAGATTCTTAGGAGAGAGGGATGAAAAACTGTTTTTT. The chain recombines TRBV7-8 with TRBJ1-4; D not resolved. Germline CDR1 is SGHVS and CDR2 is FQNEAQ. The CDR3 consists of 17 residues. Trimming removed 2 bases at V and 6 bases at J, with 19 bases between.

The chain employs TRBV5-1 and TRBJ1-1; 9 nucleotides line up with TRBD1. Germline CDR1 and CDR2: SGHRS and YFSETQ. The CDR3 is 14 residues long. The ends lost 4 bases at V and 5 bases at J; junction bases unmatched: 6. This CDR3 reads CASSLTGGETEAFF. CDR3 DNA sequence: TGCGCCAGCAGCCTGACAGGGGGGGAGACTGAAGCTTTCTTT.

This clone appeared once. The chain has TRBV15 and TRBJ1-1, with D unclear. There are 15 residues in the CDR3. Germline V lookup: CDR1 LNHNV, CDR2 YYDKDF (reference sequence). Trimming removed 5 bases from V and 1 base from J, with 14 bases in between. This chain's CDR3 is CATSWASLSNTEAFF. In DNA form, the CDR3 reads TGTGCCACCAGCTGGGCCAGCCTTTCGAACACTGAAGCTTTCTTT.

The rearrangement links TRBV6-1 to TRBJ2-2; a possible D gene is TRBD1 (6 bases). Germline CDR1 and CDR2: MNHNS and SASEGT. The CDR3 consists of 16 residues. The V and J ends lost 7 bases and 0 bases respectively, with 15 bases between them. This chain's CDR3 is CASNDQGISNTGELFF. In DNA, the CDR3 is TGTGCCAGCAATGACCAGGGGATTTCGAACACCGGGGAGCTGTTTTTT.

This clone was observed once. V is TRBV5-5 and J is TRBJ1-5, with D possibly TRBD1 on 6 matching bases. Deletions cut 0 bases from V and 8 bases from J, with 15 bases between. The germline CDR1 and CDR2 sequences are SGHKS and YYEKEE (reference sequence). The CDR3 consists of 15 residues. The CDR3 DNA follows: TGTGCCAGCAGCTTGGTTCTTACAGGGATGGAGCCCCAGCATTTT. Its protein is CASSLVLTGMEPQHF.

This rearrangement joins TRBV27 to TRBJ1-2, with 11 bases that match TRBD1. The V gene's germline CDR1 is MNHEY and CDR2 SMNVEV (reference sequence). The CDR3 sequence is 15 residues long. With V trimmed by 6 bases and J by 5 bases, 8 bases remained unmatched. CDR3 sequence: CASRGDRGLGYGYTF. The CDR3 nucleotides read TGTGCCAGCAGGGGGGACAGGGGGTTAGGGTATGGCTACACCTTC.

This clone was observed a single time. This chain uses TRBV7-2 with TRBJ2-3; 8 nucleotides match TRBD2. V trimming: 1 base; J trimming: 9 bases; junction bases outside the gene matches: 9. From germline, CDR1 is SGHTA and CDR2 FQGNSA. This CDR3 is 15 amino acids long. The CDR3 region is CASSLETGGQFTQYF. CDR3 coding DNA: TGTGCCAGCAGCTTAGAAACGGGAGGGCAATTCACGCAGTATTTT.

The rearrangement joins TRBV9 to TRBJ2-7; D is perhaps TRBD2 (6 bases). The CDR3 spans 14 residues. V was shortened by 1 base and J by 2 bases, with 10 bases between the two germline ends. The germline V gene encodes CDR1 SGDLS and CDR2 YYNGEE. CDR3 sequence reads: CASSVYPGAYEQYF. The CDR3 nucleotides read TGTGCCAGCAGCGTATATCCGGGGGCCTACGAGCAGTACTTC.